One sample yielded the 32 T cell receptor beta chains listed below, sequenced in a study of blood T cell repertoires in COVID-19. The assay was immunoSEQ multiplex PCR, and TCRdb's table has in-frame clones only and misses some. The sample gives approximately 29,000 clones, around 86% of which show up once; roughly 18% is in the top ten. Source material: peripheral blood. The receptors shown here come from a woman aged 55-75 years with active COVID-19.

The chain combines TRBV20-1 with TRBJ2-1, with 7 nucleotides matching TRBD1. CDR3 size: 10 residues. Looked up from germline, CDR1 is DFQATT and CDR2 is SNEGSKA (reference sequence). CDR3 in DNA: TGCAGCCCAGACAGGGTCGGGCAGTTCTTC. This gives the protein CSPDRVGQFF.

This rearrangement joins TRBV6-6 to TRBJ1-6, with 9 positions matching TRBD1. The trim removed 6 bases at V and 10 bases at J, leaving 4 bases unmatched. The length of the CDR3 is 13 residues. Germline V gives CDR1 MNHNY, CDR2 SVGAGI (reference sequence). CDR3 DNA: TGTGCCAGCAGGACAGGGGGTGAATCACCCCTCCACTTT. Protein sequence: CASRTGGESPLHF.

The rearrangement joins TRBV7-3 to TRBJ2-1; TRBD2 might be the D (7 bases). This CDR3 is 14 amino acids long. V was shortened by 0 bases and J by 7 bases, with 10 bases between the two germline ends. The germline V gene has CDR1 SGHTA and CDR2 FQGTGA. CDR3 DNA sequence: TGTGCCAGCAGCTTAACGGGGGGGCCAAATGAGCAGTTCTTC. This sequence encodes CASSLTGGPNEQFF.

The chain combines TRBV7-2 with TRBJ2-4, with 7 positions matching TRBD1. The V segment lost 1 base and the J segment 5 bases; nucleotides outside the gene matches: 8. The germline CDR1 and CDR2 sequences are SGHTA and FQGNSA. The length of the CDR3 is 16 residues. DNA for the CDR3: TGTGCCAGCAGCTTAGTGACAGGGACATCTCAAAACATTCAGTACTTC. It encodes CASSLVTGTSQNIQYF.

The V gene is TRBV18, the J gene TRBJ1-6; TRBD1 matches 7 bases. The CDR3 extends over 15 amino acids. Germline V gene data show CDR1 as KGHSH and CDR2 as LQKENI. V was clipped by 2 bases and J by 10 bases; unmatched bases: 8. The CDR3 bases are TGTGCCAGCTCACCATCCACCGACAGGGACTCACCCCTCCACTTT. It yields the protein CASSPSTDRDSPLHF.

The chain couples TRBV5-3 to TRBJ2-1; 7 nucleotides agree with TRBD1. TRBV5-3 is marked as an open reading frame, function uncertain. This CDR3 is 14 amino acids long. V lost 3 bases to trimming and J lost 12 bases; unmatched junction nucleotides: 12. CDR3 sequence (DNA): TGTGCCAGAAGCTCGCCTGACAGGGTAGACGGGCAGTTCTTC. This translates into CARSSPDRVDGQFF.

The CDR3 here is CASSPASGRAFRTDTQYF. Here the CDR3 DNA reads TGTGCCAGCTCACCAGCTAGCGGGAGGGCCTTCCGCACAGATACGCAGTATTTT. J is TRBJ2-3 and V is TRBV18; TRBD2 matches at 12 bases. Germline CDR1 KGHSH, CDR2 LQKENI. The V and J ends lost 2 bases and 1 base, in that order; junction bases with no gene match: 7. This CDR3 has 18 amino acids.

This clone was picked up one time. V and J are TRBV19 and TRBJ2-6, with 7 bases aligning to TRBD1. CDR3 length: 19 amino acids. The germline gives CDR1 LNHDA, CDR2 SQIVND (reference sequence). The junction had 9 bases not matched to a gene; V was cut back by 1 base and J by 0 bases. Written as DNA, the CDR3 is TGTGCCAGTAGTATAGGGCAGGGGGTTATCAACTCTGGGGCCAACGTCCTGACTTTC. Translation gives CASSIGQGVINSGANVLTF.

The rearrangement joins TRBV3-1 (or the pseudogene TRBV3-2) to TRBJ2-1; D is unclear. Germline CDR1 is LGHDT and CDR2 is YNNKEL (reference sequence). Between the trimmed V and J ends, which lost 4 bases and 8 bases, there was a span of 9 bases. The CDR3 is 12 residues long. The CDR3 nucleotides are TGTGCCAGCAGCCCTCCGAGTGATGAGCAGTTCTTC. It yields the protein CASSPPSDEQFF.

The chain carries TRBV24-1 and TRBJ2-2, with no clear D. This CDR3 region has 13 residues. Germline CDR1 and CDR2: KGHDR and SFDVKD. V lost 6 bases and J 7 bases, leaving 11 bases between the germline ends. DNA of the CDR3: TGTGCCACCAGTCGGATTTCGGGCGGGGAGCTGTTTTTT. Amino acid sequence: CATSRISGGELFF.

V usage is TRBV2 and J usage is TRBJ2-7, with 8 bases aligning to TRBD2. V was clipped by 6 bases and J by 7 bases; unmatched bases: 11. Germline CDR1 and CDR2: SNHLY and FYNNEI. The CDR3 totals 14 residues. The chain's CDR3 is CASRGGLAGGEQYF. The CDR3 bases are TGTGCCAGCAGGGGCGGTCTAGCGGGTGGTGAGCAGTACTTC.

The V and J genes are TRBV7-2 and TRBJ2-1; 9 bases agree with TRBD2. This CDR3 has 15 residues. Germline V lookup: CDR1 SGHTA, CDR2 FQGNSA. V lost 6 bases, J lost 4 bases, and 7 bases stayed unmatched. This CDR3 is CASSPTSGMYNEQFF. DNA of the CDR3: TGTGCCAGCAGTCCGACTAGCGGAATGTACAATGAGCAGTTCTTC.

V and J are TRBV2 and TRBJ2-5; 10 bases fit TRBD1. Germline V CDR1 and CDR2: SNHLY, FYNNEI. The CDR3 runs 15 residues. Trimming cost V 8 bases and J 5 bases; bases outside gene matches: 11. The CDR3: CASLFPGQGMETQYF. DNA of the CDR3: TGTGCCAGCCTTTTCCCGGGACAGGGGATGGAGACCCAGTACTTC.

The V gene is TRBV5-1, the J gene TRBJ2-1; 12 nucleotides line up with TRBD2. The CDR3 runs 19 residues. Looked up from germline, CDR1 is SGHRS and CDR2 is YFSETQ. The trim removed 3 bases at V and 0 bases at J, leaving 10 bases unmatched. CDR3 sequence reads: CASSWGGTSGSSSYNEQFF. Here the CDR3 DNA reads TGCGCCAGCAGCTGGGGTGGGACTAGCGGGTCAAGCTCCTACAATGAGCAGTTCTTC.

This clone has more than one count but fewer than ten. V is TRBV12-3 or TRBV12-4 and J is TRBJ2-1, with TRBD1 identical over 11 bases. V lost 8 bases and J lost 5; bases outside the gene matches: 2. The CDR3 has 13 amino acids. CDR3 coding DNA: TGTGCCAGCCGGGACAGGGGGGACAATGAGCAGTTCTTC. This sequence encodes CASRDRGDNEQFF.

The table lists this clone with a count of one. The V and J genes are TRBV28 and TRBJ1-5, with D hard to call. Germline CDR1 and CDR2: MDHEN and SYDVKM. The CDR3 spans 14 residues. The V gene lost 6 bases and the J gene lost 7 bases, with 16 bases spanning the gap. The DNA of the CDR3 is TGTGCCAGCAGCCCACTTGGAGCCCACCAGCCCCAGCATTTT. This codes for CASSPLGAHQPQHF. Looking up the rest from reference TRBV28 and TRBJ1-5 gives the full variable domain: DVKVTQSSRYLVKRTGEKVFLECVQDMDHENMFWYRQDPGLGLRLIYFSYDVKMKEKGDIPEGYSVSREKKERFSLILESASTNQTSMYLCASSPLGAHQPQHFGDGTRLSIL.

The V call is TRBV2, the J call TRBJ2-3, with a tentative D call TRBD1 (5 bases). This CDR3 is 15 amino acids long. CDR1 SNHLY and CDR2 FYNNEI come from the germline V gene. V lost 3 bases and J 2 bases, leaving 12 bases between the germline ends. Written as DNA, the CDR3 is TGTGCCAGCAGTGAGAATCGACAGTTCACAGATACGCAGTATTTT. Its translation: CASSENRQFTDTQYF.

The chain couples TRBV5-1 to TRBJ1-4; maybe TRBD1 (6 bases). The CDR3 is made up of 14 amino acids. The V end was cut by 4 bases, the J end by 6 bases, with 13 bases between. From germline, CDR1 is SGHRS and CDR2 YFSETQ. For the CDR3, the DNA is TGCGCCAGCAGCCAGGGACACCGAGATGAAAAACTGTTTTTT. This codes for CASSQGHRDEKLFF.

This chain connects TRBV7-2 to TRBJ1-1; 10 positions match TRBD1. The trim removed 6 bases at V and 5 bases at J, leaving 6 bases unmatched. In germline, CDR1 is SGHTA, CDR2 FQGNSA. The CDR3 spans 14 residues. The CDR3 DNA is TGTGCCAGCAGAAATCCGGGACAGGGGACTGAAGCTTTCTTT. This codes for CASRNPGQGTEAFF.

This clone was recorded a few times. The V gene is TRBV5-4, the J gene TRBJ1-4; no firm D call. The V end lost 2 bases, the J end lost 0 bases, and 17 bases lay between the germline ends. Germline-derived CDR1 and CDR2 are SGHNT and YYREEE (reference sequence). The CDR3 is 18 amino acids. The CDR3 here is CASSFHLAGFATNEKLFF. The CDR3, as DNA: TGTGCCAGCAGCTTCCACCTCGCAGGATTTGCAACTAATGAAAAACTGTTTTTT.

This chain links TRBV28 with TRBJ1-6, with D perhaps matching TRBD1 (6 bases). The V gene lost 2 bases and the J gene lost 5 bases, with 10 bases spanning the gap. The CDR3 is made up of 15 amino acids. Per germline, CDR1 MDHEN and CDR2 SYDVKM. The CDR3: CASSLPDRNNSPLHF. For the CDR3, the DNA is TGTGCCAGCAGTTTACCGGACAGAAATAATTCACCCCTCCACTTT.

This clone was found a few times. CDR3 coding DNA: TGTGCCAGTAGTATTCAGTACCAAGAGACCCAGTACTTC. This encodes CASSIQYQETQYF. The V and J genes are TRBV19 and TRBJ2-5; D call uncertain. Trimming took 3 bases from V and 0 from J, leaving 5 bases between them. CDR3 length: 13 amino acids. Germline lookup yields CDR1 LNHDA and CDR2 SQIVND (reference sequence).

The chain is built from TRBV7-3 and TRBJ2-2, with TRBD1 matching 8 bases. The CDR3 is 17 amino acids. Looked up from germline, CDR1 is SGHTA and CDR2 is FQGTGA. V trimming: 5 bases; J trimming: 8 bases; junction bases outside the gene matches: 16. The CDR3 protein is CASSPYLRGRLPGELFF. As DNA, the CDR3 is TGTGCCAGCAGCCCCTACCTCAGGGGGCGCCTACCTGGGGAGCTGTTTTTT.

The genes are TRBV24-1 and TRBJ2-1, with D maybe TRBD2 (7 bases). Germline V gives CDR1 KGHDR, CDR2 SFDVKD. The CDR3 consists of 19 residues. V lost 0 bases and J lost 3, with 20 bases in between. The DNA of the CDR3 is TGTGCCACCAGTGATTTGGGGGAGGGAGGGACACAACTCTACAATGAGCAGTTCTTC. It yields the protein CATSDLGEGGTQLYNEQFF.

The chain links TRBV24-1 to TRBJ1-2, with 7 bases fitting TRBD1. J was trimmed by 4 bases and V by 5 bases; bases with no gene match: 6. This CDR3 spans 14 amino acids. The germline CDR1 and CDR2 sequences are KGHDR and SFDVKD. As DNA, the CDR3 is TGTGCCACCAGTGGCCCGGGACAGCGCTATGGCTACACCTTC. It codes for CATSGPGQRYGYTF.

This clone was observed a single time. The chain joins TRBV5-6 to TRBJ2-7; D possibly corresponds to TRBD2 (5 bases). V shed 2 bases and J shed 0 bases, with 9 bases lying between them. The CDR3 runs 14 residues. The V gene's germline CDR1 is SGHDT and CDR2 YYEEEE. This CDR3 is CASSFRAGSYEQYF. The DNA of the CDR3 is TGTGCCAGCAGCTTCCGGGCGGGCTCCTACGAGCAGTACTTC.

This clone came up once. This chain uses TRBV3-1 (or the pseudogene TRBV3-2) with TRBJ2-5; weak D call: TRBD2 (5 bases). Germline V gene lookup returns CDR1 LGHDT and CDR2 YNNKEL (reference sequence). The CDR3 totals 14 residues. The V end lost 1 base, the J end lost 2 bases, and 8 bases lay between the germline ends. CDR3: CASSQVSAQETQYF. The CDR3, as DNA: TGTGCCAGCAGCCAAGTTAGCGCTCAAGAGACCCAGTACTTC.

V gene TRBV6-5 combines with J gene TRBJ1-1; possibly TRBD1 for D (6 bases). Germline CDR1 MNHEY, CDR2 SVGAGI. Trimming stripped 0 bases from V and 3 bases from J, with 11 bases between. The CDR3 loop spans 15 amino acids. This CDR3 is CASSYSGARYTEAFF. The CDR3 region has the DNA TGTGCCAGCAGTTACTCGGGGGCGCGATACACTGAAGCTTTCTTT.

This chain uses TRBV28 with TRBJ2-1, with 7 nucleotides matching TRBD2. Trimming took 5 bases from V and 7 from J; bases not matched to a gene: 8. The CDR3 consists of 14 residues. Germline V lookup: CDR1 MDHEN, CDR2 SYDVKM. CDR3 protein: CASSIRTSGNEQFF. The DNA for the CDR3 is TGTGCCAGCAGTATTCGGACTAGTGGGAATGAGCAGTTCTTC.

CDR3: CASSQGRGSSYEQYF. CDR3 nucleotides: TGTGCCAGCAGCCAAGGCAGGGGTAGCTCCTACGAGCAGTACTTC. This rearrangement joins TRBV4-2 to TRBJ2-7, with D possibly TRBD1 on 6 matching bases. The germline V gene has CDR1 LGHNA and CDR2 YNFKEQ. This CDR3 is built from 15 residues. V was shortened by 1 base and J by 0 bases, with 10 bases between the two germline ends.

The V gene is TRBV4-1, the J gene TRBJ2-1, with 7 bases matching TRBD2. This CDR3 has 16 amino acids. Germline V lookup: CDR1 MGHRA, CDR2 YSYEKL. V lost 0 bases and J lost 3; bases outside the gene matches: 5. The CDR3: CASSQDRLAFYNEQFF. The DNA for the CDR3 is TGCGCCAGCAGCCAAGATCGACTAGCTTTCTACAATGAGCAGTTCTTC.

The sample holds one count of this clone. The chain joins TRBV10-1 to TRBJ2-7; tentative D call: TRBD2 (7 bases). Germline V lookup: CDR1 WNHNN, CDR2 SYGVQD (reference sequence). The CDR3 is 17 residues long. Deletions cut 3 bases from V and 4 bases from J, with 22 bases between. In DNA form, the CDR3 reads TGCGCCAGCAGTGACCCTGCGAGGCAGGGGAGGGCTTACGAGCAGTACTTC. Translation gives CASSDPARQGRAYEQYF.